This T cell receptor (beta chain) appears in the sequencing data of a study of response to subunit inactivated influenza vaccine. TCRdb re-called the RT-PCR reads with MiXCR, one entry per CDR3 protein. The top ten clones hold around 35% of a sample with about 170,000 distinct CDR3 sequences, around 10% of them seen once. In germline, CDR1 is MNHEY, CDR2 SVGAGI. The germline V and J ends were trimmed by 10 bases and 2 bases, with 8 bases remaining between them. The CDR3 covers 11 residues. The material sequenced was CD8+ T cells sorted from PBMCs, taken 23 months after vaccination. This clonotype was sampled from a man between 50 and 75 years old who received an inactivated influenza vaccine. V is TRBV6-5 and J is TRBJ2-5; possible D gene TRBD1, 6 bases. In DNA, the CDR3 is TGTGCCACAGGACAGCAAGAGACCCAGTACTTC. Translated, it gives CATGQQETQYF.